This TCR beta chain was sequenced in a study of T cells after yellow fever vaccination. Study-level points and caveats: In post-booster samples, most primary-vaccination clones reappeared (about 95% CD4, approximately 91% CD8). The secondary response was weaker but peaked faster, day 5 versus 15.

J was trimmed by 4 bases and V by 5 bases; bases with no gene match: 9. CDR3 size: 14 residues. CDR1 is DFQATT, CDR2 SNEGSKA, per germline (reference sequence). The study made its TCR cDNA through 5'RACE template switching. That step introduced a universal primer site along with UMIs. TCRdb processed the 5' RACE reads anew with MiXCR; each CDR3 protein has one entry. Of more than 300,000 distinct CDR3 sequences listed, roughly 7% are singletons. This clonotype was seen a handful of times. Its antigen is not known. This specimen consisted of PBMCs, obtained around 45 days after the first yellow fever vaccination. The receptor was isolated from a man aged 18-30 years who received the YFV17D yellow fever vaccine. The chain recombines TRBV20-1 with TRBJ2-3, with TRBD2 matching over 7 bases. For the CDR3, the DNA is TGCAGTGCTGCCCCCGGGGGGAACCCAGATACGCAGTATTTT. Translated, it gives CSAAPGGNPDTQYF.